These T cell receptor beta chains were read from a single sample in a study of CD8+CD57+ T cells in acquired aplastic anemia. TCRdb recomputed calls from the reads with MiXCR, one row per CDR3 protein. The sample has about 160,000 distinct CDR3 sequences, roughly half seen once. Sequencing used sorted CD4+, CD8+, or CD8+CD57+ T cells (not recorded which) from PBMCs. Source of these receptors: a human donor with aplastic anemia. The CDR3 runs from the conserved cysteine through the conserved F or W. The D gene is left open where the match is weak. Clone size, where shown, is once, few, many, or a class for clones that have expanded.

clone_size | cdr3_length | d_call | j_call | v_call | cdr3_aa | cdr3_nt
NA | 11 | NA | TRBJ1-1 | TRBV29-1 | CSVVGDTEAFF | TGCAGCGTTGTGGGCGACACTGAAGCTTTCTTT
NA | 15 | NA | TRBJ1-6 | TRBV5-1 | CASSLEGLDNSPLHF | TGCGCCAGCAGCTTGGAGGGACTGGATAATTCACCCCTCCACTTT
NA | 14 | NA | TRBJ2-3 | TRBV2 | CASSYGGGPDTQYF | TGTGCCAGCAGTTACGGGGGCGGCCCAGATACGCAGTATTTT
once | 14 | NA | TRBJ2-7 | TRBV24-1 | CATSDSGDSYEQYF | TGTGCCACCAGTGATTCAGGAGACTCCTACGAGCAGTACTTC
NA | 12 | NA | TRBJ1-2 | TRBV29-1 | CSDGGRDYGYTF | TGCAGCGACGGGGGCAGGGACTATGGCTACACCTTC
NA | 15 | NA | TRBJ1-2 | TRBV10-2 | CASSDFYRDFYGYTF | TGCGCCAGCAGTGATTTTTACAGGGACTTCTATGGCTACACCTTC
NA | 14 | NA | TRBJ2-1 | TRBV29-1 | CSVEDLLLENEKFF | TGCAGCGTTGAAGATCTTTTGTTGGAGAATGAGAAGTTCTTC
NA | 13 | NA | TRBJ1-4 | TRBV29-1 | CSVGQSNSGKLFF | TGCAGCGTCGGACAGTCCAACTCGGGAAAACTGTTTTTT
NA | 15 | NA | TRBJ2-1 | TRBV9 | CASSPQGTSYNEQFF | TGTGCCAGCAGCCCGCAGGGGACCTCCTACAATGAGCAGTTCTTC
NA | 14 | NA | TRBJ2-3 | TRBV10-1 | CASSGNTGADTQYF | TGCGCCAGCAGTGGAAATACGGGTGCAGATACGCAGTATTTT
NA | 14 | NA | TRBJ1-5 | TRBV2 | CASSYDTSNQPQHF | TGTGCCAGCAGTTACGACACGAGCAATCAGCCCCAGCATTTT
NA | 12 | NA | TRBJ1-3 | TRBV7-9 | CASSRQGNTIYF | TGTGCCAGCAGCAGGCAGGGGAACACCATATATTTT
NA | 16 | NA | TRBJ1-1 | TRBV15 | CATSSESPIIFSEAFF | TGTGCCACCAGCAGTGAATCCCCCATTATATTCTCTGAAGCTTTCTTT
NA | 12 | TRBD1 | TRBJ1-2 | TRBV29-1 | CSVGQGATGYTF | TGCAGCGTTGGGCAGGGGGCGACCGGCTACACCTTC
NA | 13 | NA | TRBJ1-5 | TRBV10-2 | CASSERGYQPQHF | TGCGCCAGCAGTGAGAGGGGTTATCAGCCCCAGCATTTT
NA | 13 | NA | TRBJ1-2 | TRBV7-2 | CASSPDISYGYTF | TGTGCCAGCAGCCCTGACATTAGCTATGGCTACACCTTC
few | 13 | TRBD1 | TRBJ1-2 | TRBV29-1 | CSVGGQSNYGYTF | TGCAGCGTTGGGGGACAGTCGAACTATGGCTACACCTTC
many | 13 | NA | TRBJ1-1 | TRBV19 | CASSIVGAAEAFF | TGTGCCAGTAGTATAGTAGGCGCGGCTGAAGCTTTCTTT
NA | 11 | NA | TRBJ2-7 | TRBV7-2 | CASSLVHEQYF | TGTGCCAGCAGCTTAGTTCACGAGCAGTACTTC
many | 16 | TRBD2 | TRBJ2-1 | TRBV5-1 | CASSSTGLAGLNEQFF | TGCGCCAGCAGCTCTACCGGACTAGCGGGCCTCAATGAGCAGTTCTTC
many | 14 | TRBD1 | TRBJ1-1 | TRBV7-9 | CASSFGRGPEEAFF | TGTGCCAGCAGCTTCGGCAGGGGGCCTGAAGAAGCTTTCTTT
few | 11 | NA | TRBJ1-6 | TRBV7-9 | CASSLDGPLHF | TGTGCCAGCAGCTTGGACGGACCCCTCCACTTT
NA | 14 | NA | TRBJ1-1 | TRBV11-3 | CASSLGQRDTEAFF | TGTGCCAGCAGCTTAGGCCAGAGGGATACTGAAGCTTTCTTT
NA | 9 | NA | TRBJ1-4 | TRBV11-1 | CATNEKLFF | TGTGCAACTAATGAAAAACTGTTTTTT
NA | 14 | NA | TRBJ2-7 | TRBV19 | CASSITGSSYEQYF | TGTGCCAGTAGTATTACAGGTTCCTCCTACGAGCAGTACTTC
NA | 16 | NA | TRBJ2-3 | TRBV11-2 | CASSLEEGRATDTQYF | TGTGCCAGCAGCTTAGAGGAGGGGCGGGCCACAGATACGCAGTATTTT
NA | 13 | TRBD1 | TRBJ2-7 | TRBV10-3 | CAISGDRGGEQYF | TGTGCCATCAGCGGGGACAGGGGTGGGGAGCAGTACTTC